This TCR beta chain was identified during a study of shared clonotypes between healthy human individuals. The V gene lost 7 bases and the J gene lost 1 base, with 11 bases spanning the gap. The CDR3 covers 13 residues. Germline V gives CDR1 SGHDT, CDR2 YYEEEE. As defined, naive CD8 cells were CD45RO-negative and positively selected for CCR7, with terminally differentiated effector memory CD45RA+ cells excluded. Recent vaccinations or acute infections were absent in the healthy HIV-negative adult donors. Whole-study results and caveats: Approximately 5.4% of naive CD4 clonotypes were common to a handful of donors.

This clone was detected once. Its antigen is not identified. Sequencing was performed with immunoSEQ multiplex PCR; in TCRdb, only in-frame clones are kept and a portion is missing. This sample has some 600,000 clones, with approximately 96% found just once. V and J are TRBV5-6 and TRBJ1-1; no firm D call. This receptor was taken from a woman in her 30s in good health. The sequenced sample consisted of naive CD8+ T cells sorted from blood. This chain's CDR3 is CASSRRENTEAFF. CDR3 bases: TGTGCCAGCTCTAGGAGGGAGAACACTGAAGCTTTCTTT.